This entry describes one T cell receptor (beta chain). This sample is part of a study of blood T cell repertoires in COVID-19. About the study: The origin of the acute and convalescent COVID-19 samples was the United States, Italy and Spain. PBMCs, B-cell-depleted T cells, or T cells provided the cDNA or gDNA that made up the material.

Original data processing: Amplification with reference gene primers provided the estimates of nucleated cell counts. TCRdb's copy holds only in-frame clones and misses some; the assay was immunoSEQ multiplex PCR. That table supplies the V and J calls and clone size; D and trimming were determined from the DNA. The sample carries under 50,000 clones, about 90% recorded once. Germline values: CDR1 KGHSH, CDR2 LQKENI. CDR3 length: 15 residues. The J segment lost 3 bases and the V segment lost 2 bases, leaving 5 bases of the junction unmatched. The chain is built from TRBV18 and TRBJ1-1; TRBD1 aligns across 8 bases. Sequences were obtained from peripheral blood. This receptor was obtained from a man between 65 and 79 years old with active COVID-19. The CDR3 region is CASSPDRGGYTEAFF. The CDR3 DNA reads as TGTGCCAGCTCACCAGACAGGGGAGGGTACACTGAAGCTTTCTTT.